The 10 T cell receptor beta chains presented below share a single source sample, sequenced in a study of cytomegalovirus exposure and HLA in healthy donors. Both 60 Vbeta primers and 13 Jbeta primers went into the PCR. Profiled with immunoSEQ multiplex PCR; TCRdb holds only in-frame clones, not every one. The table lists about 98,000 clones, roughly 80% of them singletons, with approximately 16% in the top ten. The sequencing sample was made of PBMCs. The receptor set was obtained from a man aged 55 to 69 in good health and CMV-seropositive.

This chain joins TRBV7-3 and TRBJ2-2, with a weak D call TRBD2 (6 bases). V lost 0 bases, J lost 1 base, and 15 bases lay in between. Per germline, CDR1 SGHTA and CDR2 FQGTGA. CDR3 length: 18 residues. CDR3 sequence: CASSLTYPGGVNTGELFF. CDR3 nucleotide sequence: TGTGCCAGCAGCTTAACGTATCCGGGCGGGGTGAACACCGGGGAGCTGTTTTTT.

The chain has TRBV5-6 and TRBJ2-3; D is possibly TRBD1 (5 bases). Germline V gene lookup returns CDR1 SGHDT and CDR2 YYEEEE. The V end lost 2 bases, the J end lost 4 bases, and 17 bases lay between the germline ends. This CDR3 has 16 amino acids. Here the CDR3 DNA reads TGTGCCAGCAGCTTTCGGCTGGTGGGGCCGGCAGATACGCAGTATTTT. The encoded protein is CASSFRLVGPADTQYF.

This clone was seen more than once but under ten times. The chain uses TRBV7-9 and TRBJ1-4, with 8 bases lining up with TRBD1. The germline gives CDR1 SEHNR, CDR2 FQNEAQ (reference sequence). V trimming: 4 bases; J trimming: 8 bases; junction bases outside the gene matches: 6. CDR3 length: 14 residues. The CDR3 nucleotides are TGTGCCAGCAGCTCCTGGACAGGGACGGAAAAACTGTTTTTT. The encoded protein is CASSSWTGTEKLFF.

V is TRBV18 and J is TRBJ1-2, with D perhaps matching TRBD1 (6 bases). This CDR3 has 13 residues. Between the trimmed V and J ends, which lost 2 bases and 3 bases, there was a span of 7 bases. Germline CDR1 is KGHSH and CDR2 is LQKENI. The CDR3 region has the DNA TGTGCCAGCTCACCATCAGGGGACTATGGCTACACCTTC. Translated, it gives CASSPSGDYGYTF.

The genes are TRBV5-5 and TRBJ2-7, with 9 bases identical to TRBD1. Trimming at V came to 2 bases and at J to 6 bases, leaving 12 bases not matched to a gene. CDR3 length equals 16 residues. From germline, CDR1 is SGHKS and CDR2 YYEKEE (reference sequence). The CDR3 here is CASSFLGTGNAVEQYF. CDR3 nucleotide sequence: TGTGCCAGCAGCTTCCTCGGGACAGGGAATGCAGTCGAGCAGTACTTC.

This sequence joins TRBV5-1 and TRBJ2-1; a weak D match, TRBD1 (6 bases). CDR3 length equals 15 residues. The V gene's germline CDR1 is SGHRS and CDR2 YFSETQ. Deletions cut 0 bases from V and 9 bases from J, with 16 bases between. CDR3 sequence reads: CASSLGDTSLAEQFF. In nucleotides, the CDR3 is TGCGCCAGCAGCTTGGGGGACACATCGCTCGCTGAGCAGTTCTTC.

A few counts support this clone. This rearrangement joins TRBV6-5 to TRBJ2-7, with D maybe TRBD1 (6 bases). V was pared by 5 bases and J by 6 bases, with 11 bases between. CDR1 MNHEY and CDR2 SVGAGI come from the germline V gene. This CDR3 is 12 amino acids long. DNA for the CDR3: TGTGCCAGCAGTAAACAGGGTTTCGAGCAGTACTTC. Its translation is CASSKQGFEQYF.

This clone has just a few counts. The genes are TRBV19 and TRBJ1-3; maybe TRBD1 (6 bases). Per the germline V gene, CDR1 is LNHDA and CDR2 is SQIVND (reference sequence). The CDR3 is 15 amino acids. V lost 3 bases, J lost 5 bases, and 14 bases lay in between. CDR3 protein: CASSIQGKGRNTIYF. The CDR3 DNA reads as TGTGCCAGTAGTATCCAGGGGAAAGGACGAAACACCATATATTTT.

V gene TRBV28 combines with J gene TRBJ1-5; D is uncertain. Germline CDR1 is MDHEN and CDR2 is SYDVKM. The CDR3 length is 14 residues. Trimming took 6 bases from V and 2 from J, leaving 11 bases between them. This CDR3 reads CASSAQSGNQPQHF. The CDR3 DNA reads TGTGCCAGCAGCGCACAGTCGGGCAATCAGCCCCAGCATTTT.

This chain uses TRBV6-5 with TRBJ2-1, with D perhaps TRBD2 (5 bases). The CDR3 has 16 residues. The V gene's germline CDR1 is MNHEY and CDR2 SVGAGI. V was clipped by 2 bases and J by 6 bases, with 17 bases between them. The DNA for the CDR3 is TGTGCCAGCAGTTACGTCGGACTCCACAGATCCAATGAGCAGTTCTTC. This codes for CASSYVGLHRSNEQFF.